This T cell receptor (beta chain) appears in the sequencing data of a study of blood T cells in healthy people across ages (dated by TCRdb to the mid-2010s). The study in broad terms: Template switching captured roughly one uniquely barcoded TCR beta cDNA molecule per two T cells in model experiments. The donors were split into four age groups: young (average about 15 years), middle-aged (roughly 39), aged (approximately 60) and long-lived (over 75). Donors of different ages were randomly distributed across sequencing lanes to avoid experimental bias. For two donors (one aged 18 to 30 and one aged 80 or older), the study analyzed two additional independent replicas of 1 million unique cDNA reads from the same blood draw. The study measured age-related changes in TCR beta repertoire diversity using deep sequencing normalized with unique cDNA molecular identifiers.

This clonotype was picked up many times. No cognate antigen has been identified for it. No much larger clone exists at a distance of one base, and base qualities are not known. Inclusive of the bounding cysteine and phenylalanine, the CDR3 is 14 residues long. Only CDR3 DNA is held: 42 bases, read in frame from base 1. CDR1 and CDR2 are drawn from the germline V gene (reference sequence): SEHNR, FQNEAQ. Germline trimming: 4 bases from V, 6 bases from J; junction bases outside gene matches: 7. Library method: 5' RACE. The sample was run on an Illumina HiSeq 2500. A second PCR of about 6 to 11 cycles was run with a J-beta primer mix and a sample-barcoded 5' primer. A unique molecular identifier was introduced onto each TCR beta cDNA molecule by a template-switch 5' adaptor carrying 12 random nucleotides. At least 2.5 million CDR3-containing paired-end reads were obtained from each sample. All of the RNA was converted into first-strand cDNA using the Mint cDNA synthesis kit, with a TRBC-specific oligonucleotide serving as the primer. Following uracil-DNA glycosylase treatment, a first 18-cycle PCR with universal primers M1SS and BC2_uni_R was performed on all cDNA. The original pipeline was this. Each sample was normalized by randomly selecting 1 million high-quality reads, each carrying a distinct molecular identifier. Instead of being binned into consensus sequences, reads that shared molecular identifiers were thrown out. MiTCR, set to a Q25 quality threshold and the strictest error-elimination algorithm, was used for CDR3 identification, clonotype clustering and error correction. A nonparametric unseen species model with Euler transformation was used to estimate lower-bound total TCR beta diversity. The raw public reads went through TCRdb reprocessing: fastp at Q25, MiXCR clone calling, in-frame beta chains kept. Rows with a matching CDR3 protein are joined into one entry that keeps the most common DNA and genes. These V and J calls derive from TCRdb rather than the authors' analysis. Here the sample has 1.5 million to 2 million distinct CDR3 sequences; approximately 28% occur a single time. The top ten hold around 7.7% of the sample.

Systemically healthy Caucasian individuals from Russia, some 36 in total and aged about 6 to 90 years, were included as donors. Each donor gave approximately 9.4 milliliters of peripheral blood, drawn into EDTA-treated Vacutainer tubes. Ficoll-Paque density-gradient centrifugation was used to isolate PBMCs, with at least 7 million per sample. Total RNA, at least 6 micrograms per sample, was extracted from PBMCs with Trizol reagent. The percentages of naive CD45RAhigh/CD27high T cells were determined by flow cytometry on a PBMC aliquot from every donor. Overall study outcomes, separate from this receptor: Because profiling used bulk unsorted PBMCs, naive and antigen-experienced compartments could not be compared conclusively. Because the CMV infection status of the donors was unknown, age-related changes in expanded clonotypes may potentially have been confounded. The percentage of naive T cells measured by flow cytometry correlated strongly with observed TCR beta diversity. Observed TCR beta diversity per million T cells fell roughly linearly with age, and a significant reduction was already apparent by age around 44. Estimates of total diversity based on one million sequenced T cells were considered lower bounds and underestimates. The long-lived group showed more naive CD4+ T cells, fewer expanded clones and increased TCR diversity than the aged group, suggesting age selection.

In this chain, TRBV7-9 is recombined with TRBJ1-2; 8 bases in the junction line up with TRBD1. The sample was blood. The source of this sequence is a woman aged 25 to 39 in good health. The nucleotide sequence reads as follows: TGTGCCAGCAGCTCAGGGGGCGAACTACATGGCTACACCTTC. Its protein is CASSSGGELHGYTF.